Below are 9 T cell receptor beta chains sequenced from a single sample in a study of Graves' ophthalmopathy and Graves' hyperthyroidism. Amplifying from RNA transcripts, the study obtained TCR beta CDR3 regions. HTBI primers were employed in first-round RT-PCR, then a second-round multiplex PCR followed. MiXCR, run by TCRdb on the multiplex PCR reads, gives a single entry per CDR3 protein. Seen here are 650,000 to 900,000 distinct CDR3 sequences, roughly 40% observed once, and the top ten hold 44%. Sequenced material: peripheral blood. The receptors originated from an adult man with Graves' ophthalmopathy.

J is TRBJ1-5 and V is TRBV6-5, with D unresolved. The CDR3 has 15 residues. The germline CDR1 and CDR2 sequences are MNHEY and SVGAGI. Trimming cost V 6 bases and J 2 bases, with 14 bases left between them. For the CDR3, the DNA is TGTGCCAGCAGCTTTGTATACGAGGGCAATCAGCCCCAGCATTTT. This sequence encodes CASSFVYEGNQPQHF.

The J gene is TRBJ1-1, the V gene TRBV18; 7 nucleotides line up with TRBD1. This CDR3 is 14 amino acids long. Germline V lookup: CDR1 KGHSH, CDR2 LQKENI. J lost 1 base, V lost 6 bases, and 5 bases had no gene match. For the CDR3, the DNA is TGTGCCAGCTCGCGACAGGGATCGAACACTGAAGCTTTCTTT. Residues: CASSRQGSNTEAFF.

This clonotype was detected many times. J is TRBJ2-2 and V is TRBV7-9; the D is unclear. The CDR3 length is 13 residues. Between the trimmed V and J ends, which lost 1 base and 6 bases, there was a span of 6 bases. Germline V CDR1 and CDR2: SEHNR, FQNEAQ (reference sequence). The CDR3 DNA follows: TGTGCCAGCAGCTTAGACAGCGCCGGGGAGCTGTTTTTT. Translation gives CASSLDSAGELFF.

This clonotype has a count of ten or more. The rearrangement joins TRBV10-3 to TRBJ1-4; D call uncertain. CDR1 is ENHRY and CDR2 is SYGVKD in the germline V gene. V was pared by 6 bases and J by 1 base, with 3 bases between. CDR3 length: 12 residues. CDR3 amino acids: CAIRVTNEKLFF. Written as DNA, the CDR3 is TGTGCCATCAGGGTAACTAATGAAAAACTGTTTTTT.

This chain's CDR3 is CASSDSAGATTILTF. The CDR3 DNA follows: TGTGCCAGCAGTGATAGTGCCGGGGCCACCACGATCCTGACTTTC. This chain uses TRBV25-1 with TRBJ2-6; the D call may be TRBD1 or TRBD2 (5 bases each). CDR3 length: 15 residues. The V gene lost 3 bases and the J gene lost 14 bases, with 20 bases spanning the gap. Germline V gene lookup returns CDR1 MGHDK and CDR2 SYGVNS.

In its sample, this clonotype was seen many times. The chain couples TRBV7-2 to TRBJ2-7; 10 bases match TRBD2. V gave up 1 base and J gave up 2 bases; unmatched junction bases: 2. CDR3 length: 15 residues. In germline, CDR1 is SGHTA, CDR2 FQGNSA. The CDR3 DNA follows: TGTGCCAGCAGCTTAGGTCTAGCGGGGGCCTACGAGCAGTACTTC. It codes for CASSLGLAGAYEQYF.

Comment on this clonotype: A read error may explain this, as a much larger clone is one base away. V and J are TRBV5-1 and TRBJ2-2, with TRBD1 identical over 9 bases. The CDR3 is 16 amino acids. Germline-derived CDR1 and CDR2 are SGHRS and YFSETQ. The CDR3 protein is CASCIRDRANTEELFF. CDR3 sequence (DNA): TGTGCCAGCTGTATCCGGGACAGGGCGAACACCGAGGAGCTGTTTTTT.

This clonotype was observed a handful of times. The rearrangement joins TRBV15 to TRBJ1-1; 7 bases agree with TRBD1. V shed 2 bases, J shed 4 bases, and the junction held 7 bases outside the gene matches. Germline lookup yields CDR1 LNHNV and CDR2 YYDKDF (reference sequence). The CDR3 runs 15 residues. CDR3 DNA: TGTGCCACCAGCAGACTATCACAGGGGAGCACTGAAGCTTTCTTT. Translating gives CATSRLSQGSTEAFF.

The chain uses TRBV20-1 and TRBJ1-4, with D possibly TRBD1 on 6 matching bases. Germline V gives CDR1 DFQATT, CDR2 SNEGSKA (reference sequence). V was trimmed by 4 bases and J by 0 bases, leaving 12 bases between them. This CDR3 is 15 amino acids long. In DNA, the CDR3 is TGCAGTGCTACCACAGGGTTAACAACTAATGAAAAACTGTTTTTT. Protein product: CSATTGLTTNEKLFF.